The clone carrying this T cell receptor beta chain was found many times. This specimen belongs to a study of regulatory T cells in long-lasting Graves disease. Arm-PCR of CDR3 regions with iRepertoire HTBI primers generated TCR beta libraries. From the multiplex PCR reads, TCRdb called clonotypes with MiXCR, one entry per CDR3 protein. The sample carries 400,000 to 500,000 distinct CDR3 sequences, 15% recorded once. Trimming removed 0 bases from V and 4 bases from J, with 5 bases in between. This CDR3 is 13 amino acids long. Germline assignment: CDR1 SGDLS and CDR2 YYNGEE. Indicated time point: newly diagnosed GD, antithyroid drugs for less than 3 months. After RNA was extracted from PBMCs, the TCR library was made from it. The same data also contributed to another study, on T cells in Graves' hyperthyroidism and ophthalmopathy. That report notes: Newly diagnosed hyperthyroidism patients aged 18 to 65 years had disease lasting under 2 months. Ophthalmopathy prediction by the model preceded onset by a median approximately six months.

The sequence came from a woman in her forties with Graves disease. The V call is TRBV9, the J call TRBJ2-1; D unresolved. The specimen was peripheral blood mononuclear cells (PBMCs), collected at new diagnosis, from a patient treated with antithyroid drugs. CDR3 sequence reads: CASSVGAYNEQFF. As DNA, the CDR3 is TGTGCCAGCAGCGTAGGGGCATACAATGAGCAGTTCTTC.